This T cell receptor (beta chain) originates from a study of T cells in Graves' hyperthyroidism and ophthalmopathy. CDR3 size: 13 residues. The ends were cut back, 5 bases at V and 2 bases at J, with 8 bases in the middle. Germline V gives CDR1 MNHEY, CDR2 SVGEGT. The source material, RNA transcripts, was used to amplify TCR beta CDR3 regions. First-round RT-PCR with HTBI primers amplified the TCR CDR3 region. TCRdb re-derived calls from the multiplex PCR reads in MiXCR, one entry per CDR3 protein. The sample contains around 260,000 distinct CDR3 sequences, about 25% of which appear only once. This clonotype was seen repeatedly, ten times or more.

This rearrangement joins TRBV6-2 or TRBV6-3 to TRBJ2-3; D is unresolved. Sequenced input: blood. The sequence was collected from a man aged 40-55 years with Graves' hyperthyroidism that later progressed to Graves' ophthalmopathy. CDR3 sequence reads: CASSRANTDTQYF. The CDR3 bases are TGTGCCAGCAGTCGGGCCAACACAGATACGCAGTATTTT.